This TCR beta chain is from a study of blood T cell repertoires in COVID-19 (dated by TCRdb to 2018 to 2021). Background on the whole study: The collaborator samples originated in the United States, Italy and Spain and spanned the acute and convalescent phases of COVID-19. A de-identified subject ID, COVID-19 status, age in years and sex were almost always included in the sample metadata. The repertoires were released in a freely available public database meant as a resource for research on the immune response to SARS-CoV-2. HLA class I and class II types, where available, came from metadata supplied by the sample provider rather than from assay-based typing. The dataset comprised deeply sampled blood TCRbeta repertoires from subjects exposed to, actively infected with, or recovered from COVID-19. The prospective study material was composed of cDNA or gDNA derived from T cells, B-cell-depleted T cells, or PBMCs. The samples were drawn from two sources: the first 160 participants of the ongoing ImmuneRACE study, and 950 to 1,500 subjects contributed by 6 global collaborators.

V ends up 4 bases short and J 5 bases short, with an unmatched junction base count of 16. Including cysteine and phenylalanine, the CDR3 has 18 amino acids. Only CDR3 DNA is held: 54 bases, read in frame from base 1. The germline V gene encodes CDR1 KGHDR and CDR2 SFDVKD. What the research found in general, with its limitations: How much clinical and demographic metadata was included differed by source and by participant, and the metadata was provided uncurated.

Collaborating institutions collected whole blood in K2EDTA tubes following their own protocols. For TCRbeta analysis, collaborator samples were shipped as frozen whole blood, as isolated PBMCs, or as DNA extracted from either sample type. The immunoSEQ Assay, a bias-controlled multiplex PCR, was used to amplify TCRbeta CDR3 regions from genomic DNA. From the authors' description of their analysis: Within the assay, amplification of reference gene primers was used to estimate how many nucleated cells each sample contained. To quantify the absolute abundance of each unique TCRbeta CDR3 rearrangement, sequence reads were collapsed and filtered. For each sample, productive Simpson clonality was calculated as the square root of Simpson's diversity index across productive rearrangements. Held by TCRdb, this immuneACCESS table contains in-frame sequences only and omits some clones. Under half of the omission traces to an unresolved V gene where checked; the cause of the rest is unknown. For V, J and clone size, that table is used; D and trimming come from the DNA. The sample has fewer than 300,000 clones on record, under 90% of them singletons. The ten largest clones capture under 3.5% of the sample.

In the case of this clone: The target of this receptor is not known. Nothing much larger sits one base from this clone, and base qualities are not available.

Input material: peripheral blood. The sequence is built from TRBV24-1 and TRBJ2-7; 10 of the junction bases match TRBD1. This receptor was identified in a young woman with acute or convalescent COVID-19. For the CDR3, the sequence is CATSDLRQGASMGHEQYF. At the DNA level, the sequence is TGTGCCACCAGTGACCTTAGACAGGGGGCATCGATGGGCCACGAGCAGTACTTC.